These 24 T cell receptor beta chains share one sample of origin, sequenced in a study of memory CD4+ T cells and cytomegalovirus serostatus. Here immunoSEQ multiplex PCR was the method, and the copy in TCRdb shows in-frame clones only, minus some. Of about 60,000 clones detected, over 65% appear once; the ten largest clones hold under 3%. Single viable CD3+CD4+CD8-CD45RO+ cells were sorted as the memory CD4+ T cells. The sequenced material came from memory CD4+ T cells from blood. Source of these receptors: an adult in good health and CMV-seropositive.

The chain employs TRBV30 and TRBJ2-7; D gene uncertain. V lost 0 bases to trimming and J lost 6 bases, with 12 bases between them. The CDR3 loop spans 13 amino acids. CDR1 GTSNPN and CDR2 SVGIG come from the germline V gene (reference sequence). The CDR3 is CAWSVLGALEQYV. The CDR3 coding sequence is TGTGCCTGGAGTGTACTTGGAGCGCTCGAGCAGTACGTC.

The rearrangement links TRBV11-3 to TRBJ2-5; 9 bases are a match to TRBD2. Germline V gene sequence: CDR1 SGHNT, CDR2 YENEEA. The CDR3 runs 17 residues. J lost 5 bases, V lost 3 bases, and 13 bases had no gene match. The CDR3 loop is CASSFYGLASGMETQYF. For the CDR3, the DNA is TGTGCCAGCAGCTTTTACGGCCTGGCTAGCGGGATGGAGACCCAGTACTTC.

The chain couples TRBV18 to TRBJ2-3; D is unclear. V was shortened by 3 bases and J by 5 bases, with 9 bases between the two germline ends. From germline, CDR1 is KGHSH and CDR2 LQKENI. The CDR3 has 13 residues. The CDR3 spells CASSPAIIDTQYF. The CDR3 region has the DNA TGTGCCAGCTCACCGGCAATCATAGATACGCAGTATTTT.

The CDR3 sequence is CASSQERTGVQFF. The CDR3 coding sequence is TGTGCCAGCAGCCAAGAGCGTACAGGGGTTCAGTTCTTC. The chain joins TRBV14 to TRBJ2-1; TRBD1 agrees at 7 bases. The CDR3 is made up of 13 amino acids. V shed 0 bases, J shed 13 bases, and the junction held 6 bases outside the gene matches. CDR1 SGHDN and CDR2 FVKESK come from the germline V gene.

This clone was observed a few times. The chain recombines TRBV9 with TRBJ2-1; a weak D match, TRBD2 (7 bases). The V end lost 4 bases, the J end lost 4 bases, and 15 bases lay between the germline ends. The CDR3 sequence is 15 residues long. Per germline, CDR1 SGDLS and CDR2 YYNGEE. This CDR3 reads CASSLLGGDYNEQFF. The CDR3 DNA follows: TGTGCCAGCAGCCTTCTAGGGGGGGATTACAATGAGCAGTTCTTC.

The CDR3 loop is CASSLGQGRDQPQHF. The CDR3 nucleotides are TGTGCCAGCAGCCTAGGACAGGGAAGGGATCAGCCCCAGCATTTT. V and J are TRBV6-6 and TRBJ1-5; 8 bases match TRBD1. CDR1 and CDR2 (germline): MNHNY, SVGAGI (reference sequence). The junction had 9 bases not matched to a gene; V was cut back by 6 bases and J by 5 bases. The CDR3 spans 15 residues.

This clone was counted only a few times. This chain connects TRBV29-1 to TRBJ2-5; D may be TRBD1 or TRBD2 (6 bases each). The CDR3 is 12 amino acids. Germline lookup yields CDR1 SQVTM and CDR2 ANQGSEA. Trimming took 6 bases from V and 4 from J, leaving 12 bases between them. DNA of the CDR3: TGCAGCGTCAGCAGGGGAGGAGAGACCCAGTACTTC. As protein: CSVSRGGETQYF.

The J gene is TRBJ2-1, the V gene TRBV18, with TRBD1 matching 11 bases. The V gene's germline CDR1 is KGHSH and CDR2 LQKENI. Trimming cost V 4 bases and J 7 bases; bases outside gene matches: 6. This CDR3 has 15 residues. CDR3 bases: TGTGCCAGCTCACTCGCCGGGACAGGGGGTAATGAGCAGTTCTTC. Translated, it gives CASSLAGTGGNEQFF.

The rearrangement links TRBV5-1 to TRBJ2-3; D may be TRBD2 (5 bases). In germline, CDR1 is SGHRS, CDR2 YFSETQ. The CDR3 totals 12 residues. Trimming shortened V by 7 bases and J by 4 bases, and 10 bases separated the two germline ends. CDR3 protein: CASQGSSDTQYF. CDR3 nucleotides: TGCGCCAGCCAAGGGAGTTCAGATACGCAGTATTTT.

This clone occurred a few times. This chain uses TRBV7-9 with TRBJ1-2; D perhaps matches TRBD1 (6 bases). Trimming removed 8 bases at V and 1 base at J, with 14 bases between. The CDR3 runs 14 residues. Per the germline V gene, CDR1 is SEHNR and CDR2 is FQNEAQ (reference sequence). Here the CDR3 reads CASSWGQINYGYTF. The CDR3 DNA is TGTGCCAGCTCTTGGGGGCAGATTAACTATGGCTACACCTTC.

This clone came up a few times. The chain uses TRBV28 and TRBJ2-3; 7 bases line up with TRBD2. This CDR3 comprises 16 residues. Germline CDR1 is MDHEN and CDR2 is SYDVKM. V shed 2 bases, J shed 4 bases, and the junction held 9 bases outside the gene matches. CDR3 protein: CASSLGGGTTSDTQYF. The CDR3 region has the DNA TGTGCCAGCAGTTTAGGGGGGGGGACCACATCAGATACGCAGTATTTT.

This clone was seen only once. The gene calls are TRBV11-2 and TRBJ2-2; 9 bases map to TRBD2. Germline-derived CDR1 and CDR2 are SGHAT and FQNNGV. With V trimmed by 3 bases and J by 1 base, 3 bases remained unmatched. The CDR3 has 16 amino acids. CDR3 amino acids: CASSFRTSVNTGELFF. The CDR3 nucleotides read TGTGCCAGCAGCTTCCGGACTAGCGTGAACACCGGGGAGCTGTTTTTT.

This rearrangement joins TRBV7-9 to TRBJ1-5; D gene uncertain. Trimming cost V 5 bases and J 5 bases, with 13 bases left between them. The CDR3 is made up of 14 amino acids. CDR1 and CDR2 from the germline V gene are SEHNR and FQNEAQ (reference sequence). The CDR3: CASSQDNQYQPQHF. CDR3 bases: TGTGCCAGCAGCCAAGACAATCAATATCAGCCCCAGCATTTT.

The rearrangement uses TRBV5-1 and TRBJ1-2; 7 nucleotides agree with TRBD1. The junction had 12 bases not matched to a gene; V was cut back by 7 bases and J by 6 bases. The CDR3 extends over 14 amino acids. Germline-derived CDR1 and CDR2 are SGHRS and YFSETQ. Here the CDR3 reads CASGTGVHRDGYTF. CDR3 bases: TGCGCCAGCGGCACAGGGGTGCATCGAGATGGCTACACCTTC.

J is TRBJ2-1 and V is TRBV11-2, with TRBD2 matching 11 bases. The CDR3 totals 15 residues. V was pared by 6 bases and J by 10 bases, with 11 bases of the junction left unmatched. The germline gives CDR1 SGHAT, CDR2 FQNNGV. The CDR3 DNA reads as TGTGCCAGCAGTCTTAGCGGGAGGGGAGGAGAAGAGCAGTTCTTC. Encoded protein: CASSLSGRGGEEQFF. Supplemented by reference TRBV11-2 and TRBJ2-1, the full variable domain reads EAGVAQSPRYKIIEKRQSVAFWCNPISGHATLYWYQQILGQGPKLLIQFQNNGVVDDSQLPKDRFSAERLKGVDSTLKIQPAKLEDSAVYLCASSLSGRGGEEQFFGPGTRLTVL.

The chain combines TRBV28 with TRBJ2-3, with TRBD2 matching 9 bases. The CDR3 has 16 residues. The germline CDR1 and CDR2 sequences are MDHEN and SYDVKM. V was pared by 7 bases and J by 0 bases, with 8 bases of the junction left unmatched. The CDR3, as DNA: TGTGCCAGCATCAACTTAGCGGGGGCAAGCACAGATACGCAGTATTTT. It yields the protein CASINLAGASTDTQYF.

The chain recombines TRBV7-2 with TRBJ1-1; perhaps TRBD1 as D (5 bases). This CDR3 region has 13 residues. V lost 5 bases and J 3 bases, leaving 10 bases between the germline ends. Germline-derived CDR1 and CDR2 are SGHTA and FQGNSA. The CDR3 nucleotides are TGTGCCAGCAGCCCGAGGGGACACACTGAAGCTTTCTTT. It is translated as CASSPRGHTEAFF.

The chain uses TRBV29-1 and TRBJ2-7, with 7 positions matching TRBD1. Germline V gene sequence: CDR1 SQVTM, CDR2 ANQGSEA. With V trimmed by 1 base and J by 2 bases, 8 bases remained unmatched. The CDR3 spans 15 residues. This chain's CDR3 is CSVEAGGQSAYEQYF. CDR3 in DNA: TGCAGCGTTGAAGCTGGGGGACAGTCCGCCTACGAGCAGTACTTC.

The chain recombines TRBV6-5 with TRBJ2-2, with 8 bases aligning to TRBD2. CDR3 size: 14 residues. The ends lost 6 bases at V and 4 bases at J; junction bases unmatched: 4. Germline lookup yields CDR1 MNHEY and CDR2 SVGAGI. CDR3 DNA sequence: TGTGCCAGCAGACTAGCGGTACTCACCGGGGAGCTGTTTTTT. It is translated as CASRLAVLTGELFF.

The chain joins TRBV19 to TRBJ1-2; possible D gene TRBD1, 5 bases. The CDR3 has 14 amino acids. V shed 9 bases and J shed 3 bases, with 17 bases lying between them. The germline V gene has CDR1 LNHDA and CDR2 SQIVND (reference sequence). CDR3 in amino acids: CASKLSPGDYGYTF. For the CDR3, the DNA is TGTGCCAGCAAGCTCTCCCCGGGGGACTATGGCTACACCTTC.

V is TRBV28 and J is TRBJ2-5; tentatively, D is TRBD1 (5 bases). In germline, CDR1 is MDHEN, CDR2 SYDVKM. The CDR3 sequence is 14 residues long. V was pared by 5 bases and J by 3 bases, with 13 bases between. Written as DNA, the CDR3 is TGTGCCAGCAGTCTACGGACACAAGAAGAGACCCAGTACTTC. It specifies CASSLRTQEETQYF. Full variable domain (remainder filled in from reference TRBV28 and TRBJ2-5): DVKVTQSSRYLVKRTGEKVFLECVQDMDHENMFWYRQDPGLGLRLIYFSYDVKMKEKGDIPEGYSVSREKKERFSLILESASTNQTSMYLCASSLRTQEETQYFGPGTRLLVL.

The genes are TRBV7-8 and TRBJ1-2; 7 nucleotides align to TRBD1. The J segment lost 6 bases and the V segment lost 5 bases, leaving 9 bases of the junction unmatched. The CDR3 contains 14 residues. The germline CDR1 and CDR2 sequences are SGHVS and FQNEAQ. Here the CDR3 reads CASSKTTGLDGYTF. The CDR3 DNA follows: TGTGCCAGCAGCAAGACGACAGGGTTGGATGGCTACACCTTC. Variable domain in full (rest from reference TRBV7-8 and TRBJ1-2): GAGVSQSPRYKVAKRGQDVALRCDPISGHVSLFWYQQALGQGPEFLTYFQNEAQLDKSGLPSDRFFAERPEGSVSTLKIQRTQQEDSAVYLCASSKTTGLDGYTFGSGTRLTVV.

V usage is TRBV2 and J usage is TRBJ2-7; 8 positions agree with TRBD1. V shed 1 base and J 3 bases; nucleotides not matched to a gene: 5. This CDR3 spans 15 amino acids. Germline V gives CDR1 SNHLY, CDR2 FYNNEI. The CDR3 loop reads CASSEGTGLIYEQYV. The CDR3 DNA sequence: TGTGCCAGCAGTGAAGGGACAGGGTTAATCTACGAGCAGTACGTC.

This clone has just a few counts. The chain employs TRBV7-2 and TRBJ2-1; maybe TRBD1 (6 bases). The germline V and J ends were trimmed by 3 bases and 6 bases, with 9 bases remaining between them. Looked up from germline, CDR1 is SGHTA and CDR2 is FQGNSA. The CDR3 runs to 13 residues. DNA of the CDR3: TGTGCCAGCAGCTTGGGACACACCAATGAGCAGTTCTTC. It yields the protein CASSLGHTNEQFF.